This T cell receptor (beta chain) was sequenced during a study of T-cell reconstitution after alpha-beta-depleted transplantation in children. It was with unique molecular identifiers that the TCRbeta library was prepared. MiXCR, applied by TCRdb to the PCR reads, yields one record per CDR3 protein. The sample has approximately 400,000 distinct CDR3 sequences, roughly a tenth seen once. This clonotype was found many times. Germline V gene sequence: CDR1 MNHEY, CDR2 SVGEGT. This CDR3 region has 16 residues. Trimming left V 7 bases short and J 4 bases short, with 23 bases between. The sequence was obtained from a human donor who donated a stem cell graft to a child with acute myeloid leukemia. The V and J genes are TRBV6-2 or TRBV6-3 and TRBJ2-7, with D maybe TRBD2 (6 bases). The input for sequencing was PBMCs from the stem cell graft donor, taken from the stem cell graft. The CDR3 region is CASKPIGDSRGYEQYV. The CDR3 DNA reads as TGTGCCAGCAAGCCCATCGGGGACTCCCGTGGATACGAGCAGTACGTC.